Listed below are T cell receptor beta chains from one sample, sequenced in a study of blood T cell repertoires in COVID-19. The protocol was immunoSEQ multiplex PCR, while the TCRdb copy is restricted to in-frame clones and leaves out a portion. The table includes 200,000 to 300,000 clones, roughly 91% detected once. The sequencing input was PBMCs or T cells enriched from blood (not recorded which). Every receptor here comes from a woman aged 25-40 years with acute COVID-19. Both conserved end residues are part of each CDR3. The D gene is left open where the match is weak. Clone size is shown for a subset of rows, as once, few, many or a class of expanded clone.

d_gene | j_gene | v_gene | abundance | CDR3nt | CDR3aa
TRBD2 | TRBJ2-7 | TRBV16 | many | TGTGCCAGCAGCCCTCCCGGGACTAGCTCCTACGAGCAGTACTTC | CASSPPGTSSYEQYF
- | TRBJ1-1 | TRBV11-1 | - | TGTGCCAGCAGCTTAGACGGAGCGAACACTGAAGCTTTCTTT | CASSLDGANTEAFF
- | TRBJ1-5 | TRBV28 | - | TGTGCCAGCAGTGGGGGCCTGGGCAATCAGCCCCAGCATTTT | CASSGGLGNQPQHF
- | TRBJ2-2 | TRBV29-1 | - | TGCAGCGCCTCTGAGGGCACCGGGGAGCTGTTTTTT | CSASEGTGELFF
- | TRBJ2-5 | TRBV5-1 | - | TGCGCCAGCAGCTTGGCCGGGGAAGTTGGGTACTTC | CASSLAGEVGYF
- | TRBJ1-2 | TRBV6-2/TRBV6-3 | - | TGTGCCAGCAACCCGGGAGGGCGGTTTGGCTACACCTTC | CASNPGGRFGYTF
TRBD1 | TRBJ1-2 | TRBV5-1 | once | TGCGCCAGCAGCGGAAACGGGGACAGGGAAGTAGGTGGCTACACCTTC | CASSGNGDREVGGYTF
TRBD1 | TRBJ2-1 | TRBV2 | - | TGTGCCAGCAGTGAACTCAGGACAGGGGGCCGCAATGAGCAGTTCTTC | CASSELRTGGRNEQFF
- | TRBJ1-1 | TRBV4-3 | - | TGCGCCAGCAGCCAGGCAACAGCAACGAACACTGAAGCTTTCTTT | CASSQATATNTEAFF
- | TRBJ1-3 | TRBV3-1/TRBV3-2 | - | TGTGCCAGCAACCCGTCGGGAGGGACTGGAAACACCATATATTTT | CASNPSGGTGNTIYF
- | TRBJ1-6 | TRBV30 | few | TGTGCCTGGAGTGTTACAGAAAATTCACCCCTCCACTTT | CAWSVTENSPLHF
- | TRBJ2-2 | TRBV27 | - | TGTGCCAGCAGTTTATCGCGGTACACCGGGGAGCTGTTTTTT | CASSLSRYTGELFF
- | TRBJ1-5 | TRBV29-1 | - | TGCAGCGTTGAAGACAGGGTTGGACAGCCCCAGCATTTT | CSVEDRVGQPQHF